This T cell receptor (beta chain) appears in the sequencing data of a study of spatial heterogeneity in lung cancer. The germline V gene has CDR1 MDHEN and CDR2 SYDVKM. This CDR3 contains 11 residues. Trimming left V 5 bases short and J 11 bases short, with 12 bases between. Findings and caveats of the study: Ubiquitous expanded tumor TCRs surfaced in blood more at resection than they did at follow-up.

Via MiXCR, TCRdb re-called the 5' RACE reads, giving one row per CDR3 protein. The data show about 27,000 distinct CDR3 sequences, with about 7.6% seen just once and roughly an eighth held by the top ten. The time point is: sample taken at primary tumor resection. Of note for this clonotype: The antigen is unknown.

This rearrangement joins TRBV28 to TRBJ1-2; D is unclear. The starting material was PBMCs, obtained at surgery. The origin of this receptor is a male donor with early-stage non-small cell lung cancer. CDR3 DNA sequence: TGTGCCAGCAGTGCTGAACTCCGATACACCTTC. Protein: CASSAELRYTF.